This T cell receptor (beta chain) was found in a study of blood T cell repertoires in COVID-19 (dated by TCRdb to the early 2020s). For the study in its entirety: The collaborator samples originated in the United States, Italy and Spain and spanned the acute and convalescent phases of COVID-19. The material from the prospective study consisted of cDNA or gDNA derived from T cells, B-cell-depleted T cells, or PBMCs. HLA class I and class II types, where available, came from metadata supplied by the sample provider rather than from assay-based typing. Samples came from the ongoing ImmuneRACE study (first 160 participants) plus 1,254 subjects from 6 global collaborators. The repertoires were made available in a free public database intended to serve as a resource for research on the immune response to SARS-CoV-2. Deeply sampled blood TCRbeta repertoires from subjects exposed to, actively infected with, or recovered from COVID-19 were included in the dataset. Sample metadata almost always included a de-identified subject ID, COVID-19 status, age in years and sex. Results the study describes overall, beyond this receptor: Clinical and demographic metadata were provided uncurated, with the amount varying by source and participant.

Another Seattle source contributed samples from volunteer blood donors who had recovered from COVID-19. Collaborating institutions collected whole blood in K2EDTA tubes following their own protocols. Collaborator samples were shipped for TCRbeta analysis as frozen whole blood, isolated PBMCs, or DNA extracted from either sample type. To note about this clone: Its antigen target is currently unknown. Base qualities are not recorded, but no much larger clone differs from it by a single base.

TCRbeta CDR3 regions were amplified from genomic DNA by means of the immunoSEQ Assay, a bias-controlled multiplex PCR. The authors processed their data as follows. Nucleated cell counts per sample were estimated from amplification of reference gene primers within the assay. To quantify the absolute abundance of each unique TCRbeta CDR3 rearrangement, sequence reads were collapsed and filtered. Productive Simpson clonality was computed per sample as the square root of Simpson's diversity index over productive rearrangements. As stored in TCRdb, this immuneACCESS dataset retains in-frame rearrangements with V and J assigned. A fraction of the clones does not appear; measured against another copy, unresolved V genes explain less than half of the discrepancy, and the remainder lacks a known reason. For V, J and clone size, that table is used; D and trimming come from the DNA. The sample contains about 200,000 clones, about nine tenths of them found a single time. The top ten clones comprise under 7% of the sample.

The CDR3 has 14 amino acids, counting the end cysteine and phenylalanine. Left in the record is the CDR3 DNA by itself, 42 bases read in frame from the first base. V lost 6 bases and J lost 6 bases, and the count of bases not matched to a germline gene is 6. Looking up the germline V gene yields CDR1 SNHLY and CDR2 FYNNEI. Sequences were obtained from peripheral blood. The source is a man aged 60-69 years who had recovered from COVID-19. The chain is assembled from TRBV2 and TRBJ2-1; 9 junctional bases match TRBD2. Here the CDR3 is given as CASSRLAEVNEQFF. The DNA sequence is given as TGTGCCAGCAGCCGACTAGCGGAGGTCAATGAGCAGTTCTTC.